The T cell receptor beta chain under discussion was sequenced for a study of blood T cell repertoires in COVID-19. Study-level information: Acute-phase and convalescent COVID-19 samples originated in the United States, Italy and Spain. The cDNA or gDNA used as material had been derived from T cells, B-cell-depleted T cells, or PBMCs.

Trimming removed 8 bases at V and 4 bases at J, with 17 bases between. This CDR3 contains 14 residues. CDR1 is MNHNY, CDR2 SVGAGI, per germline (reference sequence). One Seattle source followed patients from active infection through their disease course. As originally analysed: Estimation of nucleated cell counts was performed using reference gene primer amplification. Using immunoSEQ multiplex PCR, the repertoire was profiled, and TCRdb retains in-frame clones only, with some absent. The DNA was the basis for D and trimming; V, J and clone size are from that table. The sample includes under 200,000 clones, roughly 80% of them seen just once.

The V and J genes are TRBV6-6 and TRBJ1-1, with D hard to call. The receptor was derived from a woman of 80 years or more with COVID-19, enrolled during active disease. Sequenced sample: peripheral blood. In DNA form, the CDR3 reads TGTGCCAGCGGGAGTAACACCGAAGGCACTGAAGCTTTCTTT. Translation: CASGSNTEGTEAFF.